The 23 T cell receptor beta chains presented below share a single source sample, sequenced in a study of blood T cell repertoires in COVID-19. Sequenced by immunoSEQ multiplex PCR; TCRdb stores in-frame clones only, minus some. Of tens of thousands of clones listed, approximately 87% are singletons. The specimen sequenced was peripheral blood. The source of these receptors is a woman between 55 and 75 years old with COVID-19, enrolled during active disease.

J is TRBJ2-7 and V is TRBV10-3, with 7 bases identical to TRBD1. In germline, CDR1 is ENHRY, CDR2 SYGVKD. The CDR3 runs 14 residues. V trimming: 2 bases; J trimming: 4 bases; junction bases outside the gene matches: 5. The CDR3 here is CAISEGQGVYEQYF. CDR3 coding DNA: TGTGCCATCAGTGAGGGCCAGGGGGTTTACGAGCAGTACTTC.

The chain couples TRBV4-1 to TRBJ1-5; D call uncertain. V was clipped by 0 bases and J by 7 bases, with 7 bases between them. CDR3 length: 13 amino acids. The germline V gene encodes CDR1 MGHRA and CDR2 YSYEKL. CDR3 amino acids: CASSQDEYQPQHF. The CDR3 nucleotides read TGCGCCAGCAGCCAAGATGAGTACCAGCCCCAGCATTTT.

V and J are TRBV3-1 (or the pseudogene TRBV3-2) and TRBJ1-2, with no clear D. Trimming cost V 0 bases and J 5 bases, with 13 bases left between them. The length of the CDR3 is 15 residues. Germline V gene data show CDR1 as LGHDT and CDR2 as YNNKEL (reference sequence). In nucleotides, the CDR3 is TGTGCCAGCAGCCAAGAGAGCCGGGGAAGATATGGCTACACCTTC. Its translation: CASSQESRGRYGYTF.

The rearrangement joins TRBV28 to TRBJ1-1; no firm D call. Germline CDR1 and CDR2: MDHEN and SYDVKM. Trimming took 7 bases from V and 6 from J, leaving 24 bases between them. CDR3 length: 16 amino acids. The CDR3 DNA reads as TGTGCCAGCACCACGGCTTTCGGACTCAGCACTTCTGAAGCTTTCTTT. It codes for CASTTAFGLSTSEAFF.

CDR3 in amino acids: CSVRPSGRPYEQYF. The CDR3 bases are TGCAGCGTCAGGCCTAGCGGCCGCCCCTACGAGCAGTACTTC. V is TRBV29-1 and J is TRBJ2-7, with TRBD2 matching 7 bases. CDR1 and CDR2 (germline): SQVTM, ANQGSEA. With 6 bases clipped from V and 2 bases from J, the junction kept 10 bases outside the gene matches. The CDR3 loop spans 14 amino acids.

The V call is TRBV10-1, the J call TRBJ1-4; 8 nucleotides line up with TRBD1. Trimming cost V 6 bases and J 8 bases; bases outside gene matches: 8. This CDR3 is 14 amino acids long. CDR1 is WNHNN, CDR2 SYGVQD, per germline (reference sequence). Written as DNA, the CDR3 is TGCGCCAGCAGCGGGACAGGTCGGAGGGAAAAACTGTTTTTT. It translates to CASSGTGRREKLFF.

V usage is TRBV7-9 and J usage is TRBJ1-6, with D maybe TRBD1 (6 bases). V shed 5 bases and J shed 0 bases, with 14 bases lying between them. CDR3 size: 17 residues. Germline V gene lookup returns CDR1 SEHNR and CDR2 FQNEAQ (reference sequence). CDR3 loop: CASSPTGSNSYNSPLHF. Written as DNA, the CDR3 is TGTGCCAGCAGCCCTACAGGGTCGAACTCCTATAATTCACCCCTCCACTTT.

This chain connects TRBV5-1 to TRBJ1-3; 7 bases match TRBD1. Unmatched junction bases numbered 11, after V lost 2 bases and J lost 6 bases. The CDR3 sequence is 16 residues long. The V gene's germline CDR1 is SGHRS and CDR2 YFSETQ. Here the CDR3 DNA reads TGCGCCAGCAGCTTTACAACAGGGGCGCATGAAAACACCATATATTTT. Translation gives CASSFTTGAHENTIYF.

This rearrangement joins TRBV30 to TRBJ1-6, with D maybe TRBD1 (6 bases). Per the germline V gene, CDR1 is GTSNPN and CDR2 is SVGIG (reference sequence). Trimming pared 2 bases from V and 9 bases from J, leaving 11 bases between. CDR3 length: 13 amino acids. CDR3 region: CAWSIRGTSPLHF. For the CDR3, the DNA is TGTGCCTGGAGTATCAGGGGAACTTCACCCCTCCACTTT.

V is TRBV10-3 and J is TRBJ2-3; 11 positions match TRBD2. CDR1 and CDR2 from the germline V gene are ENHRY and SYGVKD. J lost 4 bases, V lost 4 bases, and 4 bases had no gene match. The CDR3 is 15 residues long. In DNA, the CDR3 is TGTGCCATCAGTGTGCTAGCGGGAGGACCAGATACGCAGTATTTT. Its protein is CAISVLAGGPDTQYF.

The rearrangement links TRBV10-3 to TRBJ2-5; TRBD2 matches 11 bases. This CDR3 comprises 17 residues. V shed 0 bases and J 2 bases; nucleotides not matched to a gene: 5. CDR1 ENHRY and CDR2 SYGVKD come from the germline V gene. The CDR3 DNA is TGTGCCATCAGTGAGTCGACTAGCGGGAACGTTCAAGAGACCCAGTACTTC. As protein: CAISESTSGNVQETQYF.

This chain connects TRBV28 to TRBJ1-6; D is unresolved. V shed 2 bases and J shed 5 bases, with 10 bases lying between them. The CDR3 sequence is 15 residues long. The germline CDR1 and CDR2 sequences are MDHEN and SYDVKM. The CDR3, as DNA: TGTGCCAGCAGTTTACTAGGGAGGGATAATTCACCCCTCCACTTT. This codes for CASSLLGRDNSPLHF. The variable domain in full, completed from reference TRBV28 and TRBJ1-6, reads DVKVTQSSRYLVKRTGEKVFLECVQDMDHENMFWYRQDPGLGLRLIYFSYDVKMKEKGDIPEGYSVSREKKERFSLILESASTNQTSMYLCASSLLGRDNSPLHFGNGTRLTVT.

The J gene is TRBJ2-5, the V gene TRBV14; 7 bases are shared with TRBD1. This CDR3 has 15 residues. Germline V gene sequence: CDR1 SGHDN, CDR2 FVKESK. J was trimmed by 5 bases and V by 4 bases; bases with no gene match: 10. As DNA, the CDR3 is TGTGCCAGCAGCCCACAAACAGGGGTGGGGGAGACCCAGTACTTC. This codes for CASSPQTGVGETQYF.

The chain uses TRBV15 and TRBJ2-1; TRBD2 matches 12 bases. This CDR3 contains 15 residues. CDR1 is LNHNV, CDR2 YYDKDF, per germline (reference sequence). The J segment lost 8 bases and the V segment lost 3 bases, leaving 5 bases of the junction unmatched. The CDR3 nucleotides read TGTGCCACCAGCAGGACTAGCGGGAGTTTCTATGAGCAGTTCTTC. Amino acid sequence: CATSRTSGSFYEQFF.

The rearrangement joins TRBV28 to TRBJ2-7, with a possible D match to TRBD1 (6 bases). V lost 1 base, J lost 4 bases, and 11 bases lay in between. Germline V gene data show CDR1 as MDHEN and CDR2 as SYDVKM. The CDR3 loop spans 14 amino acids. In DNA form, the CDR3 reads TGTGCCAGCAGTTTATCCAGACAGGAGTACGAGCAGTACTTC. Protein: CASSLSRQEYEQYF.

This clone was seen just once. The chain links TRBV6-2 or TRBV6-3 to TRBJ1-5, with D tentatively TRBD1 (5 bases). Between the trimmed V and J ends, which lost 2 bases and 3 bases, there was a span of 29 bases. The CDR3 length is 21 residues. Germline V CDR1 and CDR2: MNHEY, SVGEGT. CDR3 nucleotides: TGTGCCAGCAGTTACCCCCACTACCCAGACATCAGGGACTCTTACAATCAGCCCCAGCATTTT. This sequence encodes CASSYPHYPDIRDSYNQPQHF.

The chain carries TRBV19 and TRBJ1-5, with a tentative D call TRBD1 (5 bases). The CDR3 extends over 15 amino acids. The germline CDR1 and CDR2 sequences are LNHDA and SQIVND (reference sequence). The germline V and J ends were trimmed by 5 bases and 0 bases, with 11 bases remaining between them. In nucleotides, the CDR3 is TGTGCCAGTAGTGCCCGACAGAGTAGCAATCAGCCCCAGCATTTT. It is translated as CASSARQSSNQPQHF.

The rearrangement joins TRBV9 to TRBJ1-5; 11 positions match TRBD1. The germline gives CDR1 SGDLS, CDR2 YYNGEE. The ends lost 3 bases at V and 4 bases at J; junction bases unmatched: 3. This CDR3 contains 15 residues. The CDR3 nucleotides read TGTGCCAGCAGCGGGGGACAGGGGGGAAATCAGCCCCAGCATTTT. Protein: CASSGGQGGNQPQHF. Using reference TRBV9 and TRBJ1-5 for the parts outside the CDR3, the full variable domain is DSGVTQTPKHLITATGQRVTLRCSPRSGDLSVYWYQQSLDQGLQFLIQYYNGEERAKGNILERFSAQQFPDLHSELNLSSLELGDSALYFCASSGGQGGNQPQHFGDGTRLSIL.

This rearrangement joins TRBV11-2 to TRBJ1-1, with TRBD1 matching 9 bases. Trimming at V came to 3 bases and at J to 7 bases, leaving 9 bases not matched to a gene. The CDR3 has 15 amino acids. CDR1 SGHAT and CDR2 FQNNGV come from the germline V gene. The chain's CDR3 is CASSLTGQGFDEAFF. CDR3 coding DNA: TGTGCCAGCAGCTTGACGGGACAGGGTTTCGATGAAGCTTTCTTT.

This chain uses TRBV18 with TRBJ2-5; tentatively, D is TRBD1 (5 bases). The germline V gene has CDR1 KGHSH and CDR2 LQKENI. This CDR3 has 14 residues. With 6 bases removed from V and 2 bases from J, the gap between germline ends came to 13 bases. The CDR3 reads CASSPLTGQETQYF. CDR3 in DNA: TGTGCCAGCTCCCCGTTAACAGGACAAGAGACCCAGTACTTC.

The chain links TRBV9 to TRBJ2-1; 7 nucleotides line up with TRBD1. The V segment lost 3 bases and the J segment 8 bases; nucleotides outside the gene matches: 14. The CDR3 runs 16 residues. CDR1 and CDR2 from the germline V gene are SGDLS and YYNGEE. CDR3: CASSAWTGGFGHEQFF. The CDR3 region has the DNA TGTGCCAGCAGCGCATGGACAGGAGGATTCGGTCATGAGCAGTTCTTC.

The chain has TRBV19 and TRBJ2-7; D is uncertain. Germline V gene data show CDR1 as LNHDA and CDR2 as SQIVND (reference sequence). This CDR3 is built from 14 residues. The V end lost 5 bases, the J end lost 9 bases, and 20 bases lay between the germline ends. The CDR3 DNA reads TGTGCCAGTAGTGGAAAGACCAACATCGGAGCGCAGTACTTC. This gives the protein CASSGKTNIGAQYF.

V and J are TRBV6-5 and TRBJ2-3; no definite D call. CDR3 length: 15 amino acids. Germline CDR1 is MNHEY and CDR2 is SVGAGI. The V gene lost 6 bases and the J gene lost 0 bases, with 13 bases spanning the gap. The CDR3 bases are TGTGCCAGCAGAAGACTTTACTCTAGCACAGATACGCAGTATTTT. Its protein is CASRRLYSSTDTQYF.